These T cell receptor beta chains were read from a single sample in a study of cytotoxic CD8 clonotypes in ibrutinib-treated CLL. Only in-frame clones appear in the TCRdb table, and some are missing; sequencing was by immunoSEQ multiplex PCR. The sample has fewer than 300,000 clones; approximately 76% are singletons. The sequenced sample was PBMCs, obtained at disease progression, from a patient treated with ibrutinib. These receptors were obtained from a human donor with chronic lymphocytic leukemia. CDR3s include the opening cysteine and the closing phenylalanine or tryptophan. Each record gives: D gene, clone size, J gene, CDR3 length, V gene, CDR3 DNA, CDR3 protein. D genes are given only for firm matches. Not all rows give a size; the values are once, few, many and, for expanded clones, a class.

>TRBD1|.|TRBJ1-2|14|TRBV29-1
TGCAGCGTTGGACGTCGGGACAGACTCTATGGCTACACCTTC
CSVGRRDRLYGYTF
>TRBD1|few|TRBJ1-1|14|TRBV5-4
TGTGCCAGCAGCGAAGGACAGGGGATCACTGAAGCTTTCTTT
CASSEGQGITEAFF
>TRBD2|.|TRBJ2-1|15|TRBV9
TGTGCCAGCAGCGTCCAAGCGGGAGTGTACAATGAGCAGTTCTTC
CASSVQAGVYNEQFF
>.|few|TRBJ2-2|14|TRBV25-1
TGTGCCAGCAGTACCGGGACGAACACCGGGGAGCTGTTTTTT
CASSTGTNTGELFF
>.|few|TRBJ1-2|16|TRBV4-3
TGCGCCAGCAGCCAAGACTTCTTGTGGAAAAACTATGGCTACACCTTC
CASSQDFLWKNYGYTF
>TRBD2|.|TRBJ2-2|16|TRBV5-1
TGCGCCAGCAGTCCGGGACTAGCGGGAGCGGCCGGGGAGCTGTTTTTT
CASSPGLAGAAGELFF
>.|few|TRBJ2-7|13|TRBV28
TGTGCCAGCAGGGTGACAACAACCTACGAGCAGTACTTC
CASRVTTTYEQYF
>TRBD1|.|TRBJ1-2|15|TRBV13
TGTGCCAGCAGCCTCACCGGACAGGCTCACTATGGCTACACCTTC
CASSLTGQAHYGYTF
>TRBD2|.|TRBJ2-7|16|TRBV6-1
TGTGCCAGCAGTGAAGGGGTAAGCGGGAACGCTTACGAGCAGTACTTC
CASSEGVSGNAYEQYF
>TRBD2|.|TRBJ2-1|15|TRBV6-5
TGTGCCAGCAGTTACTCGACGGGAGGTAACAATGAGCAGTTCTTC
CASSYSTGGNNEQFF
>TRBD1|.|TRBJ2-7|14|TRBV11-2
TGTGCCAGCAGCTTACACAGGGGCACCTACGAGCAGTACTTC
CASSLHRGTYEQYF
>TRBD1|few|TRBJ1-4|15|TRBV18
TGTGCCAGCTCAGCGGGACAGGGGTGGAGTGAAAAACTGTTTTTT
CASSAGQGWSEKLFF
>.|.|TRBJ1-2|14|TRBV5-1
TGCGCCAGCAGCTTCAGGGGAGCTCTCTATGGCTACACCTTC
CASSFRGALYGYTF
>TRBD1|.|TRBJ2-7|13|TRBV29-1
TGCAGCGCCCTGACAGGGGACTCCTACGAGCAGTACTTC
CSALTGDSYEQYF
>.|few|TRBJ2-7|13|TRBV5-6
TGTGCCAGCAGCCCGGAACGGGGATACGAGCAGTACTTC
CASSPERGYEQYF
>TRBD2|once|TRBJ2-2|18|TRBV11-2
TGTGCCAGCAGCTTTAAGATCCTAGCGGGACTTAACACCGGGGAGCTGTTTTTT
CASSFKILAGLNTGELFF
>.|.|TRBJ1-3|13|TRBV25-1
TGTGCCAGTACTCCTGTCGGGAGAAACACCATATATTTT
CASTPVGRNTIYF
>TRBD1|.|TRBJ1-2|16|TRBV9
TGTGCCAGCAGCTACGGACAGGCCTTACTAAACTATGGCTACACCTTC
CASSYGQALLNYGYTF
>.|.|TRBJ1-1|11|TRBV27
TGTGCCAGCAGTCCACGGAATGAAGCTTTCTTT
CASSPRNEAFF
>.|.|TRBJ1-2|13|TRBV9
TGTGCCAGCAGCGTAGGGGGTGCCCCCGGCTACACCTTC
CASSVGGAPGYTF
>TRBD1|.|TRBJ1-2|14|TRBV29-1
TGCAGCGTTGTAACAGGGGGCCTTAACTATGGCTACACCTTC
CSVVTGGLNYGYTF
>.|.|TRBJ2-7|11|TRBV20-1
TGCAGTGACCCAGACATCTACGAGCAGTACTTC
CSDPDIYEQYF
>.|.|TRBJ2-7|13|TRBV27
TGTGCCAGCAGTCCCATAGACGGGGACGAGCAGTACTTC
CASSPIDGDEQYF
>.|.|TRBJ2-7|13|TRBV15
TGTGCCACCACCACCGGAGGGGTTAGCGAGCAGTACTTC
CATTTGGVSEQYF
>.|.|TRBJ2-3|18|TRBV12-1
TGTGCCAGCAGCCCCGAGTCCCCCGGAGTAATCGGTACAGATACGCAGTATTTT
CASSPESPGVIGTDTQYF
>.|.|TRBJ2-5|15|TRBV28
TGTGCCAGCAGTCCCCGGGGCAGGAGCAAAGAGACCCAGTACTTC
CASSPRGRSKETQYF
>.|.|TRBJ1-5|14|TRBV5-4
TGTGCCAGCAGCCCCGGGGGAGTCAATCAGCCCCAGCATTTT
CASSPGGVNQPQHF
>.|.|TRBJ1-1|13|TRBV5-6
TGTGCCAGCAGCTTGACTTCCGTGACAAGGGCTTTCTTT
CASSLTSVTRAFF
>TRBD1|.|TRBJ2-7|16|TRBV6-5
TGTGCCAGCAGTTACTCGTTGACAGGGGGTTCTTACGAGCAGTACTTC
CASSYSLTGGSYEQYF
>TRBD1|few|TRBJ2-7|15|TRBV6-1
TGTGCCAGCAGATCCCAACAGGGGAATTCCTACGAGCAGTACTTC
CASRSQQGNSYEQYF
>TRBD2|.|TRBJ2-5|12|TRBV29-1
TGCAGCGTTGTCGCGGGAGGAGAGACCCAGTACTTC
CSVVAGGETQYF
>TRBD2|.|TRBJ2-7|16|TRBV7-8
TGTGCCAGCAGCCCCAACAGGATAGCGGGGTTCTACGAGCAGTACTTC
CASSPNRIAGFYEQYF